This TCR beta chain was captured by sequencing in a study of shared clonotypes between healthy human individuals. Findings and limits, study-wide: A reduction in generation probabilities was seen for non-shared clonotypes relative to those shared by all four donors.

Remarks on this clone: Its antigen is undetermined.

The CDR3 extends over 14 amino acids. With 8 bases removed from V and 0 bases from J, the gap between germline ends came to 14 bases. Germline lookup yields CDR1 MNHEY and CDR2 SVGAGI. Method: immunoSEQ multiplex PCR; TCRdb's copy keeps in-frame clones and lacks some. The sample yields hundreds of thousands of clones, 97% seen once. The material sequenced was naive CD4+ T cells sorted from blood. Sample subset: CD45RA+ positively selected. The receptor was isolated from a woman in her twenties or thirties in good health. J is TRBJ2-7 and V is TRBV6-5, with D tentatively TRBD1 or TRBD2 (5 bases each). The CDR3 here is CASGTTGTSYEQYF. The CDR3 DNA is TGTGCCAGCGGTACCACCGGGACCTCCTACGAGCAGTACTTC.